The 19 T cell receptor beta chains given below trace back to one sample, sequenced in a study of control samples from healthy donors and cancer patients. Profiling relied on immunoSEQ multiplex PCR, and the TCRdb table lists in-frame clones only, not all of them. The data contain under 55,000 clones, around 93% of them singletons. The specimen was PBMCs. The source is a woman between 40 and 55 years old with head and neck cancer.

This clone was counted a single time. The chain combines TRBV29-1 with TRBJ2-1; 9 bases agree with TRBD1. This CDR3 region has 13 residues. The junction had 3 bases not matched to a gene; V was cut back by 4 bases and J by 5 bases. Looked up from germline, CDR1 is SQVTM and CDR2 is ANQGSEA. The CDR3 DNA reads as TGCAGCGTTGTAGACAGGGGGAACAATGAGCAGTTCTTC. Protein sequence: CSVVDRGNNEQFF.

The gene calls are TRBV28 and TRBJ1-1; D gene ambiguous. Germline CDR1 is MDHEN and CDR2 is SYDVKM. The CDR3 is made up of 12 amino acids. Trimming pared 3 bases from V and 5 bases from J, leaving 7 bases between. This chain's CDR3 is CASSLKVTEAFF. For the CDR3, the DNA is TGTGCCAGCAGTTTGAAGGTAACTGAAGCTTTCTTT.

The V and J genes are TRBV28 and TRBJ2-7; D is unclear. In germline, CDR1 is MDHEN, CDR2 SYDVKM. CDR3 length: 11 amino acids. V was cut by 4 bases and J by 4 bases, with 5 bases left in between. The CDR3 DNA follows: TGTGCCAGCAGTTCGTTATACGAGCAGTACTTC. Protein product: CASSSLYEQYF.

The chain uses TRBV6-6 and TRBJ2-5, with D perhaps TRBD1 (6 bases). The germline gives CDR1 MNHNY, CDR2 SVGAGI (reference sequence). This CDR3 region has 17 residues. V lost 5 bases and J 6 bases, leaving 25 bases between the germline ends. CDR3 loop: CASSRKSQGRGTKTQYF. The CDR3, as DNA: TGTGCCAGCAGTCGGAAGTCACAGGGAAGGGGGACCAAGACCCAGTACTTC.

On this clone: Within the sample, other DNA sequences also encode this same CDR3. The chain combines TRBV7-3 with TRBJ2-3, with TRBD2 identical over 9 bases. V was clipped by 3 bases and J by 2 bases; unmatched bases: 3. CDR3 size: 15 residues. Germline loops: CDR1 SGHTA, CDR2 FQGTGA. CDR3 region: CASSLASGTTDTQYF. CDR3 coding DNA: TGTGCCAGCAGCTTGGCTAGCGGGACCACAGATACGCAGTATTTT.

This chain links TRBV14 with TRBJ1-3, with D uncertain. The germline CDR1 and CDR2 sequences are SGHDN and FVKESK. The CDR3 spans 12 residues. Trimming left V 3 bases short and J 7 bases short, with 7 bases between. CDR3 in DNA: TGTGCCAGCAGCCATGTGGTTAACACCATATATTTT. Residues: CASSHVVNTIYF.

The chain joins TRBV10-1 to TRBJ2-1, with 7 bases matching TRBD2. Germline trimming cut 6 bases from V and 9 bases from J; bases unmatched to any gene: 14. Germline V gives CDR1 WNHNN, CDR2 SYGVQD (reference sequence). This CDR3 is built from 15 residues. The CDR3 reads CASSPTSVQAREQFF. In DNA form, the CDR3 reads TGCGCCAGCAGCCCTACTAGCGTCCAAGCGCGTGAGCAGTTCTTC.

The chain has TRBV4-1 and TRBJ2-2; 11 positions agree with TRBD2. The germline V gene has CDR1 MGHRA and CDR2 YSYEKL. V lost 1 base to trimming and J lost 5 bases; unmatched junction nucleotides: 3. The CDR3 consists of 16 residues. The CDR3 spells CASSQVRLAGTGELFF. The CDR3 bases are TGCGCCAGCAGCCAAGTCCGACTAGCGGGAACCGGGGAGCTGTTTTTT.

The CDR3 sequence: CASSQGRGTDTQYF. The CDR3 DNA sequence: TGCGCCAGCAGCCAAGGACGGGGCACAGATACGCAGTATTTT. The J gene is TRBJ2-3, the V gene TRBV4-1; D is unresolved. Germline V gene lookup returns CDR1 MGHRA and CDR2 YSYEKL. V lost 1 base and J lost 1, with 6 bases in between. The CDR3 has 14 amino acids.

This rearrangement joins TRBV6-2 or TRBV6-3 to TRBJ1-2, with D maybe TRBD1 (5 bases). The CDR3 extends over 14 amino acids. V was trimmed by 6 bases and J by 4 bases, leaving 15 bases between them. Germline-derived CDR1 and CDR2 are MNHEY and SVGEGT. The CDR3 sequence is CASSRTGVSYGYTF. CDR3 coding DNA: TGTGCCAGCAGCCGAACGGGGGTGTCCTATGGCTACACCTTC.

This chain links TRBV7-2 with TRBJ2-7; 11 bases match TRBD2. This CDR3 is built from 15 residues. Per germline, CDR1 SGHTA and CDR2 FQGNSA. The trim removed 5 bases at V and 2 bases at J, leaving 5 bases unmatched. CDR3 nucleotides: TGTGCCAGCAGCGGACGTAGCGGGAGGGCCTACGAGCAGTACTTC. Residues: CASSGRSGRAYEQYF. Full variable domain (missing parts from reference TRBV7-2 and TRBJ2-7): GAGVSQSPSNKVTEKGKDVELRCDPISGHTALYWYRQSLGQGLEFLIYFQGNSAPDKSGLPSDRFSAERTGGSVSTLTIQRTQQEDSAVYLCASSGRSGRAYEQYFGPGTRLTVT.

V is TRBV4-2 and J is TRBJ2-4; unclear D gene. The CDR3 runs to 15 residues. CDR1 LGHNA and CDR2 YNFKEQ come from the germline V gene. Trimming pared 2 bases from V and 4 bases from J, leaving 12 bases between. In DNA, the CDR3 is TGTGCCAGCAGCCAAAGTCCGGCCCCAAAAAACATTCAGTACTTC. Residues: CASSQSPAPKNIQYF.

The rearrangement links TRBV19 to TRBJ2-1; a possible D gene is TRBD2 (6 bases). Germline V gene sequence: CDR1 LNHDA, CDR2 SQIVND (reference sequence). The CDR3 consists of 16 residues. V lost 9 bases to trimming and J lost 2 bases, with 20 bases between them. The CDR3 DNA reads TGTGCCAGCCGACCTGCGACCGGGAGCCCCTACAATGAGCAGTTCTTC. Its translation: CASRPATGSPYNEQFF.

The chain has TRBV7-9 and TRBJ2-7; D might be TRBD1 or TRBD2, each matching 6 bases. The ends were cut back, 5 bases at V and 3 bases at J, with 11 bases in the middle. This CDR3 has 13 residues. Germline V gives CDR1 SEHNR, CDR2 FQNEAQ (reference sequence). The CDR3 region is CASSPGADYEQYF. The CDR3 region has the DNA TGTGCCAGCAGCCCGGGGGCAGACTACGAGCAGTACTTC. The whole variable domain, remainder taken from reference TRBV7-9 and TRBJ2-7, is DTGVSQNPRHKITKRGQNVTFRCDPISEHNRLYWYRQTLGQGPEFLTYFQNEAQLEKSRLLSDRFSAERPKGSFSTLEIQRTEQGDSAMYLCASSPGADYEQYFGPGTRLTVT.

This chain links TRBV5-4 with TRBJ1-2; tentative D call: TRBD1 (5 bases). From germline, CDR1 is SGHNT and CDR2 YYREEE (reference sequence). Trimming took off 0 bases at V and 2 bases at J, with 11 bases between the two ends. The CDR3 runs to 15 residues. The CDR3 sequence is CASSLDLGGNYGYTF. CDR3 nucleotides: TGTGCCAGCAGCTTGGATTTGGGGGGGAACTATGGCTACACCTTC.

The chain has TRBV9 and TRBJ1-3, with D possibly being TRBD1 (5 bases). Between the trimmed V and J ends, which lost 5 bases and 0 bases, there was a span of 12 bases. The germline V gene has CDR1 SGDLS and CDR2 YYNGEE. This CDR3 is 15 amino acids long. The CDR3 protein is CASSSDRHSGNTIYF. The CDR3 DNA is TGTGCCAGCAGTTCTGACAGACACTCTGGAAACACCATATATTTT.

This clone showed up just a few times. This chain links TRBV27 with TRBJ1-6; D gene ambiguous. Trimming removed 2 bases from V and 0 bases from J, with 8 bases in between. This CDR3 comprises 16 residues. In germline, CDR1 is MNHEY, CDR2 SMNVEV (reference sequence). DNA of the CDR3: TGTGCCAGCAGTTTACTGGGAAGCTCCTATAATTCACCCCTCCACTTT. Protein product: CASSLLGSSYNSPLHF.

The rearrangement uses TRBV14 and TRBJ2-5, with unresolved D. There are 12 residues in the CDR3. Trimming removed 1 base at V and 6 bases at J, with 6 bases between. Germline V gives CDR1 SGHDN, CDR2 FVKESK. CDR3 in amino acids: CASSQVQKTQYF. Written as DNA, the CDR3 is TGTGCCAGCAGCCAAGTTCAGAAGACCCAGTACTTC.

The V and J genes are TRBV15 and TRBJ1-2; a possible D gene is TRBD1 (6 bases). V was shortened by 1 base and J by 2 bases, with 8 bases between the two germline ends. Germline values: CDR1 LNHNV, CDR2 YYDKDF (reference sequence). The CDR3 is 14 amino acids. CDR3 amino acids: CATSRVTGNYGYTF. The CDR3 region has the DNA TGTGCCACCAGCAGAGTAACAGGGAACTATGGCTACACCTTC.